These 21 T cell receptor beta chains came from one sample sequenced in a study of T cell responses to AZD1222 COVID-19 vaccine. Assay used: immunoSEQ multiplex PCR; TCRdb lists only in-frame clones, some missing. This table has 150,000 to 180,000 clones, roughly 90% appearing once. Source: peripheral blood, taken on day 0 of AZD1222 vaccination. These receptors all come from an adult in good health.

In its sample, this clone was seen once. CDR3 protein: CASRQGKFAEQYF. In nucleotides, the CDR3 is TGTGCCAGTCGACAGGGGAAGTTTGCCGAGCAGTACTTC. V gene TRBV7-2 combines with J gene TRBJ2-7; 8 nucleotides line up with TRBD1. With 9 bases clipped from V and 6 bases from J, the junction kept 10 bases outside the gene matches. CDR1 SGHTA and CDR2 FQGNSA come from the germline V gene. The CDR3 is 13 residues long. The whole variable domain, remainder taken from reference TRBV7-2 and TRBJ2-7, is GAGVSQSPSNKVTEKGKDVELRCDPISGHTALYWYRQSLGQGLEFLIYFQGNSAPDKSGLPSDRFSAERTGGSVSTLTIQRTQQEDSAVYLCASRQGKFAEQYFGPGTRLTVT.

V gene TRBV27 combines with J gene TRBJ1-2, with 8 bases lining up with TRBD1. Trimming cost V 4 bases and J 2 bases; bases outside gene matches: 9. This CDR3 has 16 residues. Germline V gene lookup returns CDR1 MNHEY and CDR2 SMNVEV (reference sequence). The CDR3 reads CASSSLRQGINYGYTF. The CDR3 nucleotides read TGTGCCAGCAGTTCGCTCCGACAGGGGATCAACTATGGCTACACCTTC.

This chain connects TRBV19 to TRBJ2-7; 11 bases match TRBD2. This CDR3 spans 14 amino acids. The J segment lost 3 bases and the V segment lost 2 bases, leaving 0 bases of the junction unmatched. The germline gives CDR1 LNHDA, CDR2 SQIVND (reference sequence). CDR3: CASSITSGGYEQYF. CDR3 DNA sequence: TGTGCCAGTAGTATAACTAGCGGGGGCTACGAGCAGTACTTC.

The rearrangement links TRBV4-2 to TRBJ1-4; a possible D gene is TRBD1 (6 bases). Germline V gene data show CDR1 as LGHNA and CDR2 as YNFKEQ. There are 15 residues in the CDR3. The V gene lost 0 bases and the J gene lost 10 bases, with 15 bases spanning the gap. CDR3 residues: CASSQEKDSLGKLFF. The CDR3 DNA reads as TGTGCCAGCAGCCAAGAAAAGGACAGCCTGGGAAAACTGTTTTTT.

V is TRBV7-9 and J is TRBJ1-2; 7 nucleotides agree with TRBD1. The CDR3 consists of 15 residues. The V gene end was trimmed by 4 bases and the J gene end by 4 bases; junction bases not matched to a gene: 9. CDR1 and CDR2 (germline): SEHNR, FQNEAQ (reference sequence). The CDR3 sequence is CASSSPGTAGYGYTF. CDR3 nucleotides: TGTGCCAGCAGCTCCCCCGGGACAGCCGGCTATGGCTACACCTTC.

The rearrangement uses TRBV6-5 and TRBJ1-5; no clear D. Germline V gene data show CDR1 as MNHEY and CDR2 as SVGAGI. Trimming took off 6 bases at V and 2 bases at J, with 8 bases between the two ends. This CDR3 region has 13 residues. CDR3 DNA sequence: TGTGCCAGCAGCCGGACTCGCAATCAGCCCCAGCATTTT. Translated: CASSRTRNQPQHF.

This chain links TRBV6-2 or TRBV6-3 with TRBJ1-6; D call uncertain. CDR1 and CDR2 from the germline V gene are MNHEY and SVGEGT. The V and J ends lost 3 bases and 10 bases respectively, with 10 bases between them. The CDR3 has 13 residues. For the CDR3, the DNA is TGTGCCAGCAGTTATGGACTTAGGTCACCCCTCCACTTT. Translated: CASSYGLRSPLHF.

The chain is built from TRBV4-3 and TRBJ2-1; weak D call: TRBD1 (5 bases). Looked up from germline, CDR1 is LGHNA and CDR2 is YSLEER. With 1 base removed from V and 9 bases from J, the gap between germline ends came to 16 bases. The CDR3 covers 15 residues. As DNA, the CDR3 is TGCGCCAGCAGCCAAGGGGTGACAGTTCGAGGTGAGCAGTTCTTC. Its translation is CASSQGVTVRGEQFF.

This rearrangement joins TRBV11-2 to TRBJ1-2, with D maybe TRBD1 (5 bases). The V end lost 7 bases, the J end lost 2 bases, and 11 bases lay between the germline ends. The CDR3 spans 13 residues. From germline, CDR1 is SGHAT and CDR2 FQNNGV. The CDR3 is CASTTSGNYGYTF. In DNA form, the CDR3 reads TGTGCCAGCACCACATCAGGGAACTATGGCTACACCTTC.

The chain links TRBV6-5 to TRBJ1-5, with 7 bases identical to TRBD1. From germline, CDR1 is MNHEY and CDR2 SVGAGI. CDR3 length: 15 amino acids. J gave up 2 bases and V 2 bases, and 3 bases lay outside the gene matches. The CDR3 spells CASSYTGQGNQPQHF. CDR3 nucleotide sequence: TGTGCCAGCAGTTACACCGGACAGGGCAATCAGCCCCAGCATTTT.

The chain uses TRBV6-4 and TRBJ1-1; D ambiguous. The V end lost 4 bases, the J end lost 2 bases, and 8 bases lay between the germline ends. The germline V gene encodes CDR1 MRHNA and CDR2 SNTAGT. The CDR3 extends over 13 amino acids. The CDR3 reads CASSGGPNTEAFF. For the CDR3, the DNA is TGTGCCAGCAGTGGTGGGCCCAACACTGAAGCTTTCTTT.

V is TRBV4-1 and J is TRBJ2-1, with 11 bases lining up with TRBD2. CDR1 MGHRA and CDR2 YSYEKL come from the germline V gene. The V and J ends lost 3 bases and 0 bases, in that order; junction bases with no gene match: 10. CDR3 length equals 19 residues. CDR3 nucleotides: TGCGCCAGCAGCCATCCGGGACTAGCGGCAAGGAGCTCCTACAATGAGCAGTTCTTC. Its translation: CASSHPGLAARSSYNEQFF.

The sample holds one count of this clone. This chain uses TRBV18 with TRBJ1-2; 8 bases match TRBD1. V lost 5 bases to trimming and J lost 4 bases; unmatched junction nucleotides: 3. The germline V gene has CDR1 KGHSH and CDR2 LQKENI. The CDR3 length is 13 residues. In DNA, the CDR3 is TGTGCCAGCTCATCGGGACAGGCCTATGGCTACACCTTC. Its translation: CASSSGQAYGYTF.

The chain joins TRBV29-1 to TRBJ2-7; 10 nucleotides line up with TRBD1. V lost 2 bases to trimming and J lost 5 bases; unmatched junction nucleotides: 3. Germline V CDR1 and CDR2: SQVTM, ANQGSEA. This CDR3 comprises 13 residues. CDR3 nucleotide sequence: TGCAGCGTTGAACGGGACAGGGGAGACGAGCAGTACTTC. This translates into CSVERDRGDEQYF.

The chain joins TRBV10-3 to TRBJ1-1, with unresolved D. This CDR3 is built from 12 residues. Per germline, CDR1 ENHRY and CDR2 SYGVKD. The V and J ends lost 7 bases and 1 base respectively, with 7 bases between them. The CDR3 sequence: CAINEGNTEAFF. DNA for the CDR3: TGTGCCATCAACGAGGGGAACACTGAAGCTTTCTTT.

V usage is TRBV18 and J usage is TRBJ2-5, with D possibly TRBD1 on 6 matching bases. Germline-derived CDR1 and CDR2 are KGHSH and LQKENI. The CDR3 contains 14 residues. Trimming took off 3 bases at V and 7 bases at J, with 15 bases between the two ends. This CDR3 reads CASSPSLDSGTQYF. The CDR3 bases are TGTGCCAGCTCACCCTCTTTGGACAGCGGGACCCAGTACTTC.

The CDR3 sequence: CASSKNRLPSYEQYF. In DNA, the CDR3 is TGTGCCAGCAGCAAAAACAGGCTCCCCTCCTACGAGCAGTACTTC. The chain uses TRBV3-1 (or the pseudogene TRBV3-2) and TRBJ2-7; the D gene is possibly TRBD1 (5 bases). V shed 5 bases and J shed 0 bases, with 14 bases lying between them. The V gene's germline CDR1 is LGHDT and CDR2 YNNKEL (reference sequence). The CDR3 loop spans 15 amino acids.

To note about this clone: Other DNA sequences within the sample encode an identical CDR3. The CDR3 loop is CASSQGSGGAYEQYF. The CDR3 bases are TGTGCCAGCAGCCAAGGTAGCGGGGGGGCATACGAGCAGTACTTC. The chain uses TRBV3-1 (or the pseudogene TRBV3-2) and TRBJ2-7; 11 bases match TRBD2. V shed 1 base, J shed 4 bases, and the junction held 3 bases outside the gene matches. The CDR3 sequence is 15 residues long. The germline V gene encodes CDR1 LGHDT and CDR2 YNNKEL (reference sequence).

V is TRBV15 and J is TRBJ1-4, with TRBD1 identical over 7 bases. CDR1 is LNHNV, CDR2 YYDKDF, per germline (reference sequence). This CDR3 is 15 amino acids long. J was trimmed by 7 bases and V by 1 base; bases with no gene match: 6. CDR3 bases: TGTGCCACCAGCAGAGCCCCAGGGGGTCGTGAAAAACTGTTTTTT. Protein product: CATSRAPGGREKLFF.

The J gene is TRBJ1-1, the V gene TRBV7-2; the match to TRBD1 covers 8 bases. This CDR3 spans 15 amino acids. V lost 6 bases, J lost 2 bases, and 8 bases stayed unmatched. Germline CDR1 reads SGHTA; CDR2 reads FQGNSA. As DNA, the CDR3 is TGTGCCAGCAGGCCACGGGACAGGAGAAACACTGAAGCTTTCTTT. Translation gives CASRPRDRRNTEAFF.

The CDR3 DNA is TGCGCCAGCAGCTTGGCCGGCAGGGGGAACACTGAAGCTTTCTTT. It translates to CASSLAGRGNTEAFF. The chain combines TRBV5-1 with TRBJ1-1, with a tentative D call TRBD1 (6 bases). V was cut by 0 bases and J by 1 base, with 10 bases left in between. This CDR3 comprises 15 residues. Germline V gene sequence: CDR1 SGHRS, CDR2 YFSETQ.